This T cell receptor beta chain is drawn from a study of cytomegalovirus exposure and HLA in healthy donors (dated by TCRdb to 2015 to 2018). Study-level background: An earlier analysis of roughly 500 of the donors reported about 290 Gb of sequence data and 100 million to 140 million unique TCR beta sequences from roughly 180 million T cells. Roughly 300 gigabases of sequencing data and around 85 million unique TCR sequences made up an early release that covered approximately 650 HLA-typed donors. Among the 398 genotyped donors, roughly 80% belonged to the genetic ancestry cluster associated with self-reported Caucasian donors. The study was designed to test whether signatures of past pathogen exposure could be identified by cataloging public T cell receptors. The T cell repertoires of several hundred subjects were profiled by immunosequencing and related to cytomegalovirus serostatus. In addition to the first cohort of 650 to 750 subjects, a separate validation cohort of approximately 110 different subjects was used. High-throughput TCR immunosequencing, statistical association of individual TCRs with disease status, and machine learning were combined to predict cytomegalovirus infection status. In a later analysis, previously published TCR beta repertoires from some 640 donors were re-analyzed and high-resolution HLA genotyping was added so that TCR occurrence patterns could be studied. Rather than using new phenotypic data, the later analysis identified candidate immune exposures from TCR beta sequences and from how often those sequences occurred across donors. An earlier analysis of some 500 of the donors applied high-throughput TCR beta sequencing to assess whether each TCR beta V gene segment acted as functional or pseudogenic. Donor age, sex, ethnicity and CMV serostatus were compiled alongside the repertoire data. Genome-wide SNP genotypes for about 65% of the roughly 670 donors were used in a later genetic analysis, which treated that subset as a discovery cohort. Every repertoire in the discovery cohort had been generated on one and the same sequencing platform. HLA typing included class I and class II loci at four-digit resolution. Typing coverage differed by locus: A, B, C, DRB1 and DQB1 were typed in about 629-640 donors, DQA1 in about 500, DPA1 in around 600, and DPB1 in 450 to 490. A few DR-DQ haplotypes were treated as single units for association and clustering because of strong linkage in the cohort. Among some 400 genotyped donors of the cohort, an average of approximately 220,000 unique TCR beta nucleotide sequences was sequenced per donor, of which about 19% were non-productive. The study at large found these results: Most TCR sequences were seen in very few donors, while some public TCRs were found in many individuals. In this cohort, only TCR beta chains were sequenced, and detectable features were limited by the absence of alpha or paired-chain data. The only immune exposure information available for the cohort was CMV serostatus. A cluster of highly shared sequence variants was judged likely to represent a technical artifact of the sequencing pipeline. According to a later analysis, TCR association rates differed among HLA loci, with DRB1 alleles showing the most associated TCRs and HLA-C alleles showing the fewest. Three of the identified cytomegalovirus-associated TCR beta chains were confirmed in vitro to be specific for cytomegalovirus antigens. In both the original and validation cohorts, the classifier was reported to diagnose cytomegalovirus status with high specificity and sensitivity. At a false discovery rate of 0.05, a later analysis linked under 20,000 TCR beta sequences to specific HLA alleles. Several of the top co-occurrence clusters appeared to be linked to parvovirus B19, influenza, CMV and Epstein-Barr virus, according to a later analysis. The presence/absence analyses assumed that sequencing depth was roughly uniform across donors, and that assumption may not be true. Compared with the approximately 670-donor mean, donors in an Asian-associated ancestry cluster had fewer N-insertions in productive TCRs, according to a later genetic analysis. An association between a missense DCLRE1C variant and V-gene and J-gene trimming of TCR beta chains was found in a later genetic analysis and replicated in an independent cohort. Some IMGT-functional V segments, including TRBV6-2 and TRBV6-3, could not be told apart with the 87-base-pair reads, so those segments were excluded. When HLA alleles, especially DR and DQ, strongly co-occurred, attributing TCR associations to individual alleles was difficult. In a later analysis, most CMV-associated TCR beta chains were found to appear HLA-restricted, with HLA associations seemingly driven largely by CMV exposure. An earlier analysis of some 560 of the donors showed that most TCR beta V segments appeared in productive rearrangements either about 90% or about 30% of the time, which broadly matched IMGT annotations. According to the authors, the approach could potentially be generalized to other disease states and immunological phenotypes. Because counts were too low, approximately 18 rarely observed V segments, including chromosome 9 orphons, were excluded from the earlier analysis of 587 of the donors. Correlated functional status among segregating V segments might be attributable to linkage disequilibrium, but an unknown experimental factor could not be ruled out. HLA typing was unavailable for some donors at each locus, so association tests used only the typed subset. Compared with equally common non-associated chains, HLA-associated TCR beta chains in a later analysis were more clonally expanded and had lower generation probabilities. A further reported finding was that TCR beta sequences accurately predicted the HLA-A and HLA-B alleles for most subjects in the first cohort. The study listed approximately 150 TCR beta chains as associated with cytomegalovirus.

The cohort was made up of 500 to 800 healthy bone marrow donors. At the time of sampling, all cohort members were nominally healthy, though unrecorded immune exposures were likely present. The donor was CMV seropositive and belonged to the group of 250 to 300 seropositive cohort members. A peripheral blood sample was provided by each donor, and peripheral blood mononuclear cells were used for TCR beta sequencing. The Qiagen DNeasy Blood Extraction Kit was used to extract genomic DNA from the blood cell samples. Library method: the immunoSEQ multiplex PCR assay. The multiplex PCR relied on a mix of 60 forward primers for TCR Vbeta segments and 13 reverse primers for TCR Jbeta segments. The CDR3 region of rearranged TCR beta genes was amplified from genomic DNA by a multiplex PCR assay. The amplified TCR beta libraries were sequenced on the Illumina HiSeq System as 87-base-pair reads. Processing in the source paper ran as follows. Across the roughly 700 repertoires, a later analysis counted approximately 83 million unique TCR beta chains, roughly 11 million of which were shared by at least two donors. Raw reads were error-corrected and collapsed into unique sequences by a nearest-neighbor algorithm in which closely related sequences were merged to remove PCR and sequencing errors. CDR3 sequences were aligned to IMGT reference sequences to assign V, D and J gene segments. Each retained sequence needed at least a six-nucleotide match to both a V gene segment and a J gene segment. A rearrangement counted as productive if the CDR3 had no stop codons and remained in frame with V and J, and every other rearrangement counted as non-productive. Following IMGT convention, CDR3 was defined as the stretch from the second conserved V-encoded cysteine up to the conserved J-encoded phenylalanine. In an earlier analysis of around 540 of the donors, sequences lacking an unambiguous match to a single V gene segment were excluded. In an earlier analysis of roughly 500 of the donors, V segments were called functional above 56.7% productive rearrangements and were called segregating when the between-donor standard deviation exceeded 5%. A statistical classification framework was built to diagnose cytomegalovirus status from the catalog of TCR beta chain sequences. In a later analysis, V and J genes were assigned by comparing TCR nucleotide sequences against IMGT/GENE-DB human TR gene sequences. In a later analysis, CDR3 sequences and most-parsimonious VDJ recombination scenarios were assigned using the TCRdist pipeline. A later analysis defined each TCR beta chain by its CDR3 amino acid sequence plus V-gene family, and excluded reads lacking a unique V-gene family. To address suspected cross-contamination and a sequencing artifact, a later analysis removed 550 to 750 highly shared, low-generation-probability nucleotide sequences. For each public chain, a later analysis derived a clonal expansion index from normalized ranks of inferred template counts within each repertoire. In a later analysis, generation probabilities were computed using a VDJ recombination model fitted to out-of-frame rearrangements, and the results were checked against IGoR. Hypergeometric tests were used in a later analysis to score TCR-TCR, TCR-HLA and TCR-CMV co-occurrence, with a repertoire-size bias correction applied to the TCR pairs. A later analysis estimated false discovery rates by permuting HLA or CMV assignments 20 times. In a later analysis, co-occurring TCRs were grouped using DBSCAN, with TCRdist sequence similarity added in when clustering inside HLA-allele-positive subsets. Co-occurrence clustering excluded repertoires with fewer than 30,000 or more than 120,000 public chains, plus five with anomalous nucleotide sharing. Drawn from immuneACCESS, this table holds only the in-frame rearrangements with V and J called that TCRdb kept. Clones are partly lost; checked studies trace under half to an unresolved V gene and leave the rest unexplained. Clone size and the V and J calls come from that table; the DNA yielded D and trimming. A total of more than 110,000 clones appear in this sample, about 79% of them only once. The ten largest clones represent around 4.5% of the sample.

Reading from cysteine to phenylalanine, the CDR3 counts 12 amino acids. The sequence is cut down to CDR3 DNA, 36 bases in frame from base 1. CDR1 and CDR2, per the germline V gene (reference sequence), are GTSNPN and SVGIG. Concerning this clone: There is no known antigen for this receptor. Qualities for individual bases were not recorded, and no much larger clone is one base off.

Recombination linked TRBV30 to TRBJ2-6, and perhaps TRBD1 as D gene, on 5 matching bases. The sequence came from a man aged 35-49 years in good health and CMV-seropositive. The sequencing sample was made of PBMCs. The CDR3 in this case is CAKGDGANVLTF. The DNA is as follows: TGTGCGAAAGGGGATGGGGCCAACGTCCTGACTTTC.